This entry concerns a single TCR beta chain. As yet, its antigen is unknown. Ophthalmopathy donors' eye disease showed moderate-to-severe activity, CAS of at least 3, NOSPECS of at least 4 and duration under 3 months. The sample comes from a study of Graves' ophthalmopathy and Graves' hyperthyroidism. CDR3 length: 11 residues. The V end lost 4 bases, the J end lost 7 bases, and 8 bases lay between the germline ends. Germline values: CDR1 SEHNR, CDR2 FQNEAQ (reference sequence). Using RNA transcripts, the TCR beta CDR3 regions were amplified. Second-round multiplex PCR came after a first-round RT-PCR that employed HTBI primers. Each CDR3 protein gets one entry after TCRdb re-called the multiplex PCR reads with MiXCR. The sample lists approximately 700,000 distinct CDR3 sequences, about 41% seen once, with roughly 3.5% in the top ten. Findings and caveats of the study: Most thyroid clonotypes with frequency above 0.001 were detected in blood too.

The TCR comes from an adult man with Graves' ophthalmopathy. The gene calls are TRBV7-9 and TRBJ2-7; D is possibly TRBD2 (6 bases). The sequencing input was peripheral blood. CDR3 in DNA: TGTGCCAGCAGCTCGGAGGGGGAGCAGTACTTC. Translated: CASSSEGEQYF.